Below are 23 T cell receptor beta chains sequenced from a single sample in a study of Tregs in tolerant kidney transplant recipients. The data were produced by immunoSEQ multiplex PCR, yet TCRdb's version contains in-frame clones alone and is incomplete. The table for this sample gives about 30,000 clones. The sequencing used CD8+ T cells from blood, collected before the transplant. These TCRs come from a human donor who received a combined kidney and bone marrow transplant.

Concerning this clone: The read ends 3 residues early relative to the CDR3; the germline J gene fills the gap. The chain is built from TRBV18 and TRBJ1-1; D might be TRBD1 (6 bases). V gave up 6 bases and J gave up 4 bases, with 9 bases separating them. The CDR3 covers 12 residues. The germline V gene encodes CDR1 KGHSH and CDR2 LQKENI. CDR3 in amino acids: CASSAGVTEAFF. The CDR3 bases that were read are TGTGCCAGCTCTGCAGGGGTCACTGAA.

A word on this clone: The DNA ends 3 residues before the CDR3 does, and the rest of the CDR3 is filled in from the germline J gene. The V call is TRBV11-3, the J call TRBJ1-1, with TRBD1 matching over 7 bases. Looked up from germline, CDR1 is SGHNT and CDR2 is YENEEA. The V gene end was trimmed by 5 bases and the J gene end by 1 base; junction bases not matched to a gene: 4. The CDR3 consists of 14 residues. CDR3 loop: CASSPRTGNTEAFF. The sequenced CDR3 bases are TGTGCCAGCAGCCCCCGGACAGGGAACACTGAA. The full variable domain, in which reference TRBV11-3 and TRBJ1-1 provide the parts outside the CDR3, is EAGVVQSPRYKIIEKKQPVAFWCNPISGHNTLYWYLQNLGQGPELLIRYENEEAVDDSQLPKDRFSAERLKGVDSTLKIQPAELGDSAVYLCASSPRTGNTEAFFGQGTRLTVV.

A word on this clone: The read comes to an end 3 residues before the CDR3 does, leaving the germline J gene to fill in the end. The gene calls are TRBV5-5 and TRBJ2-7; 9 nucleotides align to TRBD2. Germline trimming cut 4 bases from V and 0 bases from J; bases unmatched to any gene: 5. CDR1 is SGHKS and CDR2 is YYEKEE in the germline V gene (reference sequence). This CDR3 comprises 15 residues. The CDR3 DNA, read in part, is TGTGCCAGCAGCCCCCTAGCGGGAACCTCCTACGAG. It codes for CASSPLAGTSYE. The entire CDR3 protein is CASSPLAGTSYEQYF.

On this clone itself: Sequencing ends 3 residues short of the CDR3 end; the germline J gene provides the rest. The J gene is TRBJ1-2, the V gene TRBV7-6; D is unclear. This CDR3 has 13 residues. CDR1 and CDR2 (germline): SGHVS, FNYEAQ. Deletions cut 7 bases from V and 0 bases from J, with 9 bases between. The CDR3 sequence: CASTAGANYGYTF. The sequenced part of the CDR3 DNA is TGTGCCAGCACCGCCGGGGCTAACTATGGC.

The part of the CDR3 DNA that was read is TGTGCCAGCAGCCCCCTAACTAGCGGGAGTTACGAG. As protein: CASSPLTSGSYE. The full-length CDR3 reads as CASSPLTSGSYEQYF. The rearrangement links TRBV13 to TRBJ2-7, with TRBD2 matching over 11 bases. The sequenced fragment ends 3 residues before the CDR3 boundary, so the rest is inferred from the germline J gene. The CDR3 is 15 residues long. Germline V lookup: CDR1 PRHDT, CDR2 FYEKMQ (reference sequence). V shed 5 bases, J shed 4 bases, and the junction held 7 bases outside the gene matches.

Remarks on this clone: The read terminates 3 residues ahead of where the CDR3 ends, so the germline J gene completes it. The chain uses TRBV7-6 and TRBJ1-1; D may be TRBD1 (6 bases). Trimming cost V 0 bases and J 0 bases, with 11 bases left between them. The germline V gene encodes CDR1 SGHVS and CDR2 FNYEAQ. There are 16 residues in the CDR3. The CDR3 DNA, read in part, is TGTGCCAGCAGCTTAGCTCTAGGGGGTATGAACACTGAA. It encodes CASSLALGGMNTE. The whole CDR3 protein is CASSLALGGMNTEAFF.

Points on this clone: The read ends 3 residues early relative to the CDR3; the germline J gene fills the gap. The chain carries TRBV7-9 and TRBJ1-2; D is uncertain. The CDR3 is 13 amino acids. With 5 bases removed from V and 3 bases from J, the gap between germline ends came to 10 bases. CDR1 and CDR2 (germline): SEHNR, FQNEAQ (reference sequence). The CDR3 loop reads CASSPARDYGYTF. The sequenced CDR3 bases are TGTGCCAGCAGCCCCGCAAGGGACTATGGC.

In regard to this clone: The read halts 3 residues ahead of the CDR3 end, with the missing end drawn from the germline J gene. V and J are TRBV28 and TRBJ1-5; D is possibly TRBD1 (5 bases). V lost 6 bases, J lost 7 bases, and 13 bases lay in between. The length of the CDR3 is 13 residues. Germline V gives CDR1 MDHEN, CDR2 SYDVKM. The CDR3 sequence: CASREPGGQPQHF. The sequenced part of the CDR3 DNA is TGTGCCAGCAGGGAGCCGGGGGGACAGCCC.

CDR3 bases read: TGTGCCTGGAGTGGGTGGGACAGGGGGCTAATGAACACTGAA. This translates into CAWSGWDRGLMNTE. The full CDR3 protein is CAWSGWDRGLMNTEAFF. This chain joins TRBV30 and TRBJ1-1; 12 bases align to TRBD1. The read finishes 3 residues shy of the CDR3 end, and the germline J gene is used to complete it. CDR1 GTSNPN and CDR2 SVGIG come from the germline V gene (reference sequence). V dropped 1 base and J dropped 0; count of bases not matched to a gene: 6. The CDR3 totals 17 residues.

About this clone itself: The read falls 3 residues short of the CDR3 end, and the missing part is taken from the germline J gene. This chain links TRBV6-1 with TRBJ2-1, with 13 bases aligning to TRBD2. The J segment lost 9 bases and the V segment lost 4 bases, leaving 6 bases of the junction unmatched. In germline, CDR1 is MNHNS, CDR2 SASEGT. There are 15 residues in the CDR3. The CDR3 DNA, read in part, is TGTGCCAGCAGTGCTGGACTAGCGGGAGTACGTGAG. Its protein is CASSAGLAGVRE. The full CDR3 protein is CASSAGLAGVREQFF.

Notes on this clone: The CDR3 is cut off 3 residues early in the read; its end comes from the germline J gene. This rearrangement joins TRBV2 to TRBJ2-1, with D maybe TRBD1 (5 bases). Trimming left V 6 bases short and J 6 bases short, with 6 bases between. Germline CDR1 and CDR2: SNHLY and FYNNEI. The CDR3 length is 11 residues. The chain's CDR3 is CASRGLNEQFF. The DNA read from the CDR3 is TGTGCCAGCAGGGGGCTCAATGAG.

Note on this clone: Sequencing ends 3 residues short of the CDR3 end; the germline J gene provides the rest. V and J are TRBV13 and TRBJ2-7, with D possibly TRBD1 on 6 matching bases. This CDR3 contains 14 residues. V lost 4 bases to trimming and J lost 3 bases, with 13 bases between them. Germline V gene data show CDR1 as PRHDT and CDR2 as FYEKMQ (reference sequence). CDR3 sequence: CASSSRDKYYEQYF. CDR3 DNA, as far as it was read: TGTGCCAGCAGCTCACGGGACAAGTACTACGAG.

On this clone: With the read ending 3 residues before the CDR3 end, the germline J gene is used to fill in that end. The chain joins TRBV7-6 to TRBJ1-2, with D unresolved. Germline CDR1 SGHVS, CDR2 FNYEAQ. The CDR3 extends over 12 amino acids. The ends were cut back, 5 bases at V and 6 bases at J, with 10 bases in the middle. CDR3 region: CASSRPPDGYTF. The sequenced part of the CDR3 DNA is TGTGCCAGCAGCCGCCCTCCAGATGGC.

Note on this clone: The read ends 3 residues early relative to the CDR3; the germline J gene fills the gap. The rearrangement uses TRBV7-9 and TRBJ1-1; weak D call: TRBD1 (5 bases). This CDR3 is built from 15 residues. Germline CDR1 and CDR2: SEHNR and FQNEAQ (reference sequence). V lost 5 bases to trimming and J lost 3 bases, with 16 bases between them. CDR3 amino acids: CASSGNSPGDTEAFF. The part of the CDR3 DNA that was read is TGTGCCAGCAGCGGCAACAGCCCGGGGGACACTGAA.

On this clone: From the germline J gene comes the end of the CDR3, since the read stops 3 residues before it. The chain links TRBV7-9 to TRBJ2-7; 7 nucleotides agree with TRBD1. The V gene's germline CDR1 is SEHNR and CDR2 FQNEAQ (reference sequence). The length of the CDR3 is 14 residues. Trimming took 5 bases from V and 0 from J; bases not matched to a gene: 4. The CDR3 sequence: CASSADRDSYEQYF. The DNA read from the CDR3 is TGTGCCAGCAGCGCAGACAGGGACTCCTACGAG.

With regard to this clone: The sequenced fragment ends 3 residues before the CDR3 boundary, so the rest is inferred from the germline J gene. This chain links TRBV7-9 with TRBJ1-2, with 8 bases matching TRBD1. The trim removed 5 bases at V and 2 bases at J, leaving 4 bases unmatched. Per the germline V gene, CDR1 is SEHNR and CDR2 is FQNEAQ (reference sequence). The CDR3 runs 14 residues. CDR3 region: CASSGQGVNYGYTF. The sequenced CDR3 bases are TGTGCCAGCAGCGGACAGGGTGTCAACTATGGC.

About this clone itself: The CDR3 end falls 3 residues outside the read, so it is completed with the germline J gene. This chain joins TRBV2 and TRBJ1-5; TRBD1 might be the D (6 bases). The CDR3 length is 15 residues. V lost 4 bases and J lost 7, with 17 bases in between. The germline V gene has CDR1 SNHLY and CDR2 FYNNEI. Here the CDR3 reads CASSGAWDMIQPQHF. The covered CDR3 bases are TGTGCCAGCAGTGGAGCTTGGGACATGATACAGCCC. The variable domain in full, completed from reference TRBV2 and TRBJ1-5, reads EPEVTQTPSHQVTQMGQEVILRCVPISNHLYFYWYRQILGQKVEFLVSFYNNEISEKSEIFDDQFSVERPDGSNFTLKIRSTKLEDSAMYFCASSGAWDMIQPQHFGDGTRLSIL.

On this clone: The missing CDR3 end, 3 residues past where the read stops, is filled in from the germline J gene. V gene TRBV5-1 combines with J gene TRBJ2-2, with D possibly matching TRBD1 (6 bases). Looked up from germline, CDR1 is SGHRS and CDR2 is YFSETQ. The CDR3 consists of 13 residues. Trimming took off 4 bases at V and 3 bases at J, with 7 bases between the two ends. The CDR3 spells CASSPGDTGELFF. CDR3 DNA (partial): TGCGCCAGCAGCCCAGGGGACACCGGGGAG.

Of note for this clone: The sequence runs out 3 residues before the end of the CDR3; the remainder is reconstructed from the germline J gene. The chain recombines TRBV19 with TRBJ1-4, with 8 bases aligning to TRBD1. CDR1 and CDR2 (germline): LNHDA, SQIVND (reference sequence). The CDR3 runs 17 residues. V shed 1 base and J 4 bases; nucleotides not matched to a gene: 8. The sequenced CDR3 bases are TGTGCCAGTAGTATAGTTTTTATGACAGGGGTTAATGAAAAA. Its translation is CASSIVFMTGVNEK. The CDR3 in full is CASSIVFMTGVNEKLFF.

About this clone: The DNA ends 3 residues before the CDR3 does, and the rest of the CDR3 is filled in from the germline J gene. The J gene is TRBJ2-1, the V gene TRBV19; D is perhaps TRBD2 (5 bases). This CDR3 is 16 amino acids long. Germline CDR1 and CDR2: LNHDA and SQIVND (reference sequence). Trimming took off 3 bases at V and 0 bases at J, with 12 bases between the two ends. Partial CDR3 DNA: TGTGCCAGTAGTATCGAGGGCGGGTCCTCCTACAATGAG. This sequence encodes CASSIEGGSSYNE. The CDR3, in full, reads CASSIEGGSSYNEQFF.

This clone counts as medium-sized by frequency. The missing CDR3 end, 3 residues past where the read stops, is filled in from the germline J gene. J is TRBJ1-1 and V is TRBV29-1, with TRBD1 matching over 9 bases. The CDR3 has 13 amino acids. V was clipped by 4 bases and J by 6 bases; unmatched bases: 6. The germline V gene has CDR1 SQVTM and CDR2 ANQGSEA. The CDR3 bases that were read are TGCAGCGTTGGAGGGACAGGGAGCGCTGAA. Translating gives CSVGGTGSAE. In full, the CDR3 is CSVGGTGSAEAFF.

Note on this clone: The read terminates 3 residues before the CDR3 end, so the remaining end is supplied by the germline J gene. This chain connects TRBV12-3 or TRBV12-4 to TRBJ2-1; D gene unclear. V gave up 1 base and J gave up 6 bases, with 7 bases separating them. The CDR3 contains 13 residues. CDR3 loop: CASSLGRLNEQFF. The CDR3 DNA, read in part, is TGTGCCAGCAGTTTAGGGAGACTCAATGAG.

As for this clone: Read coverage stops 3 residues before the CDR3 terminus; the germline J gene supplies the remainder. This chain links TRBV11-2 with TRBJ1-1; unclear D gene. The CDR3 extends over 15 amino acids. Trimming left V 4 bases short and J 0 bases short, with 12 bases between. Germline CDR1 is SGHAT and CDR2 is FQNNGV. The CDR3: CASSSKAAMNTEAFF. CDR3 bases read: TGTGCCAGCAGCTCCAAGGCGGCCATGAACACTGAA.